A selection of T cell receptor beta chains follows, all from one sample in a study of shared clonotypes between healthy human individuals. Libraries were prepared by immunoSEQ multiplex PCR; TCRdb keeps only in-frame clonotypes and omits some of them. The sample contains about 2 million clones, approximately 95% of which appear only once. The sequenced sample consisted of naive CD8+ T cells sorted from blood. The receptors were gathered from a man younger than 35 in good health. Both conserved end residues are part of each CDR3. The order of the fields is D gene, V gene, J gene, clone size, CDR3 DNA, CDR3 protein. A D gene is named only where the DNA matches it firmly. Clone size is not always given. Where it is, it says once, few, many or a class for expanded clones.

d_call: TRBD1; v_call: TRBV7-6; j_call: TRBJ1-1; clone_size: once; cdr3_nt: TGTGCCAGCAGCTTGGGGACAGGCCGCACTGAAGCTTTCTTT; cdr3_aa: CASSLGTGRTEAFF
d_call: TRBD1; v_call: TRBV5-4; j_call: TRBJ2-3; clone_size: NA; cdr3_nt: TGTGCCAGCAGCTTGGAAGACAGGGAAAGCACAGATACGCAGTATTTT; cdr3_aa: CASSLEDRESTDTQYF
d_call: NA; v_call: TRBV25-1; j_call: TRBJ1-6; clone_size: NA; cdr3_nt: TGTGCCAGCAGTGAGAAAGGGGGTCCCCCCCTCCACTTT; cdr3_aa: CASSEKGGPPLHF
d_call: NA; v_call: TRBV5-1; j_call: TRBJ2-2; clone_size: NA; cdr3_nt: TGCGCCAGCGCCCCCGAGGACATCGACACCGGGGAGCTGTTTTTT; cdr3_aa: CASAPEDIDTGELFF
d_call: NA; v_call: TRBV5-6; j_call: TRBJ1-1; clone_size: NA; cdr3_nt: TGTGCCAGCAGCCAGGGGCTCACTGAAGCTTTCTTT; cdr3_aa: CASSQGLTEAFF
d_call: NA; v_call: TRBV2; j_call: TRBJ1-1; clone_size: NA; cdr3_nt: TGTGCCAGCAGTGAAGCTGTCGGGGGCACTGAAGCTTTCTTT; cdr3_aa: CASSEAVGGTEAFF
d_call: NA; v_call: TRBV19; j_call: TRBJ2-6; clone_size: NA; cdr3_nt: TGTGCCAGTCTGGAGTCTGGCATAGCCTCTGGGGCCAACGTCCTGACTTTC; cdr3_aa: CASLESGIASGANVLTF
d_call: NA; v_call: TRBV13; j_call: TRBJ2-7; clone_size: NA; cdr3_nt: TGTGCCAGCAGCACGGCCGGGGGTATGCTCTCCTACGAGCAGTACTTC; cdr3_aa: CASSTAGGMLSYEQYF
d_call: NA; v_call: TRBV9; j_call: TRBJ1-2; clone_size: once; cdr3_nt: TGTGCCAGCAGCGTAGATCTGGGGAGCTATGGCTACACCTTC; cdr3_aa: CASSVDLGSYGYTF
d_call: NA; v_call: TRBV9; j_call: TRBJ2-5; clone_size: NA; cdr3_nt: TGTGCCAGCAGCGCACCCCTTGAAGAGACCCAGTACTTC; cdr3_aa: CASSAPLEETQYF
d_call: NA; v_call: TRBV10-2; j_call: TRBJ1-1; clone_size: NA; cdr3_nt: TGCGCCAGCAGTGTCGAGGGGATGTACACTGAAGCTTTCTTT; cdr3_aa: CASSVEGMYTEAFF
d_call: NA; v_call: TRBV9; j_call: TRBJ2-6; clone_size: NA; cdr3_nt: TGTGCCAGCAGCGTAGACCAGTCTGGGGCCAACGTCCTGACTTTC; cdr3_aa: CASSVDQSGANVLTF
d_call: NA; v_call: TRBV15; j_call: TRBJ2-1; clone_size: NA; cdr3_nt: TGTGCCACCAGCAGATACCGGTACAATGAGCAGTTCTTC; cdr3_aa: CATSRYRYNEQFF
d_call: NA; v_call: TRBV28; j_call: TRBJ2-3; clone_size: NA; cdr3_nt: TGTGCCAGCACCCTGGGGGGCCCGTACGATACGCAGTATTTT; cdr3_aa: CASTLGGPYDTQYF
d_call: NA; v_call: TRBV6-4; j_call: TRBJ2-7; clone_size: NA; cdr3_nt: TGTGCCAGCAGTGGAGGGACAGGGCGCGCGGGAGGGCCCTCCTACGAGCAGTACTTC; cdr3_aa: CASSGGTGRAGGPSYEQYF
d_call: TRBD2; v_call: TRBV5-1; j_call: TRBJ2-7; clone_size: NA; cdr3_nt: TGCGCCAGCAGCTTGAGTAGCGGGAGCTCCTACGAGCAGTACTTC; cdr3_aa: CASSLSSGSSYEQYF
d_call: TRBD1; v_call: TRBV5-6; j_call: TRBJ1-5; clone_size: NA; cdr3_nt: TGTGCCAGCAGCTCCCTGACAGGGAATCAGCCCCAGCATTTT; cdr3_aa: CASSSLTGNQPQHF
d_call: TRBD2; v_call: TRBV5-6; j_call: TRBJ2-3; clone_size: NA; cdr3_nt: TGTGCCAGCAGCCCCGGGGGACTAGCGGACACAGATACGCAGTATTTT; cdr3_aa: CASSPGGLADTDTQYF
d_call: NA; v_call: TRBV4-1; j_call: TRBJ2-7; clone_size: NA; cdr3_nt: TGCGCCAGCAGCCGATCGACATCCTCGTTCGACGAGCAGTACTTC; cdr3_aa: CASSRSTSSFDEQYF
d_call: TRBD1; v_call: TRBV28; j_call: TRBJ1-4; clone_size: NA; cdr3_nt: TGTGCCAGCAGCCTAAACAGGGGCGTAGGGGAAAAACTGTTTTTT; cdr3_aa: CASSLNRGVGEKLFF
d_call: NA; v_call: TRBV7-9; j_call: TRBJ1-2; clone_size: NA; cdr3_nt: TGTGCCAGCAGCTTAGGAGTAGTCCCCTCCACCTATGGCTACACCTTC; cdr3_aa: CASSLGVVPSTYGYTF
d_call: TRBD2; v_call: TRBV7-8; j_call: TRBJ2-5; clone_size: NA; cdr3_nt: TGTGCCAGCAGCCACCCGCCTGTGACTAGCGGGGTCCAAGAGACCCAGTACTTC; cdr3_aa: CASSHPPVTSGVQETQYF
d_call: NA; v_call: TRBV5-6; j_call: TRBJ2-5; clone_size: NA; cdr3_nt: TGTGCCAACAGCCGCCGGCCGCAATTGTGGGAGACCCAGTACTTC; cdr3_aa: CANSRRPQLWETQYF
d_call: NA; v_call: TRBV29-1; j_call: TRBJ2-7; clone_size: NA; cdr3_nt: TGCAGCGTTCTGAACGCCGGGACTGTCACCTACGAGCAGTACTTC; cdr3_aa: CSVLNAGTVTYEQYF
d_call: NA; v_call: TRBV2; j_call: TRBJ2-7; clone_size: NA; cdr3_nt: TGTGCCAGCAGACGTGAGGGCTTGAGATACGAGCAGTACTTC; cdr3_aa: CASRREGLRYEQYF
d_call: TRBD1; v_call: TRBV27; j_call: TRBJ1-5; clone_size: NA; cdr3_nt: TGTGCCAGCAGTGTAACAGGGGGGAATCAGCCCCAGCATTTT; cdr3_aa: CASSVTGGNQPQHF
d_call: TRBD2; v_call: TRBV6-5; j_call: TRBJ2-2; clone_size: NA; cdr3_nt: TGTGCCAGCAGTTACTCAGCGGGAGAGTACACCGGGGAGCTGTTTTTT; cdr3_aa: CASSYSAGEYTGELFF
d_call: NA; v_call: TRBV6-5; j_call: TRBJ2-1; clone_size: NA; cdr3_nt: TGTGCCAGCAACCCGATAGAGGGCCCTTCGGAGTTCTTC; cdr3_aa: CASNPIEGPSEFF
d_call: TRBD2; v_call: TRBV4-1; j_call: TRBJ2-7; clone_size: NA; cdr3_nt: TGCGCCAGCAGCCCAACAAGCGGGAGGGCCTACGAGCAGTACTTC; cdr3_aa: CASSPTSGRAYEQYF
d_call: TRBD1; v_call: TRBV10-3; j_call: TRBJ1-2; clone_size: NA; cdr3_nt: TGTGCCATCGGGCAGGGACAGATGAACTATGGCTACACCTTC; cdr3_aa: CAIGQGQMNYGYTF
d_call: TRBD1; v_call: TRBV25-1; j_call: TRBJ2-1; clone_size: NA; cdr3_nt: TGTGCCAGCAGTGACCGGGACAGGGTGAGCAATGAGCAGTTCTTC; cdr3_aa: CASSDRDRVSNEQFF
d_call: TRBD1; v_call: TRBV7-8; j_call: TRBJ2-7; clone_size: NA; cdr3_nt: TGTGCCAGCAGCTTAGTTGGCAGGGGGTCCGAGCAGTACTTC; cdr3_aa: CASSLVGRGSEQYF
d_call: NA; v_call: TRBV7-9; j_call: TRBJ2-3; clone_size: NA; cdr3_nt: TGTGCCAGCAGAGTAGGAGGGAGCACAGATACGCAGTATTTT; cdr3_aa: CASRVGGSTDTQYF
d_call: NA; v_call: TRBV19; j_call: TRBJ1-6; clone_size: NA; cdr3_nt: TGTGCCAGTAGTATTCTCTTGAACCCCGGTTCACCCCTCCACTTT; cdr3_aa: CASSILLNPGSPLHF
d_call: NA; v_call: TRBV27; j_call: TRBJ2-7; clone_size: NA; cdr3_nt: TGTGCCAGCAGTGCGGCCTACGAGCAGTACTTC; cdr3_aa: CASSAAYEQYF
d_call: NA; v_call: TRBV2; j_call: TRBJ1-6; clone_size: NA; cdr3_nt: TGTGCCAGCAGTCCCGGCCCTCCCCGGAGTAATTCACCCCTCCACTTT; cdr3_aa: CASSPGPPRSNSPLHF
d_call: NA; v_call: TRBV19; j_call: TRBJ2-7; clone_size: NA; cdr3_nt: TGTGCCAGTAGTATCGGCTCTTCCGAGCAGTACTTC; cdr3_aa: CASSIGSSEQYF
d_call: NA; v_call: TRBV27; j_call: TRBJ2-1; clone_size: NA; cdr3_nt: TGTGCCAGCAGTTTATCAGGCGGGTACAATGAGCAGTTCTTC; cdr3_aa: CASSLSGGYNEQFF
d_call: TRBD1; v_call: TRBV29-1; j_call: TRBJ1-1; clone_size: NA; cdr3_nt: TGCAGCGTTGCAGGGGGCGACAGGACTGAAGCTTTCTTT; cdr3_aa: CSVAGGDRTEAFF
d_call: TRBD1; v_call: TRBV7-9; j_call: TRBJ2-7; clone_size: NA; cdr3_nt: TGTGCCAGCAGCTTAGCACAGGGGGCTCCCTACGAGCAGTACTTC; cdr3_aa: CASSLAQGAPYEQYF
d_call: NA; v_call: TRBV19; j_call: TRBJ2-5; clone_size: NA; cdr3_nt: TGTGCCAGTAGTATGGGTGCGCTCCAGAAGACCCAGTACTTC; cdr3_aa: CASSMGALQKTQYF
d_call: TRBD2; v_call: TRBV6-5; j_call: TRBJ2-5; clone_size: NA; cdr3_nt: TGTGCCAGCAGACGGACTAGCGGGCTCCAAGAGACCCAGTACTTC; cdr3_aa: CASRRTSGLQETQYF
d_call: TRBD2; v_call: TRBV7-6; j_call: TRBJ2-7; clone_size: NA; cdr3_nt: TGTGCCAGCAGCTCGGGACTAGCTGATACCTACGAGCAGTACTTC; cdr3_aa: CASSSGLADTYEQYF